Each of the 5 T cell receptor beta chains below was sequenced from the same sample in a study of cytomegalovirus exposure and HLA in healthy donors. PCR was performed using 60 Vbeta and 13 Jbeta primers. The method was immunoSEQ multiplex PCR; TCRdb's version includes in-frame clones alone and lacks a portion of them. The sample consists of about 190,000 clones, about 90% of them appearing once. Sequences were obtained from PBMCs. These receptors were taken from a man aged 30-40 years in good health and CMV-seronegative.

The chain uses TRBV6-6 and TRBJ2-7; TRBD1 agrees at 9 bases. Trimming at V came to 5 bases and at J to 2 bases, leaving 7 bases not matched to a gene. Germline CDR1 reads MNHNY; CDR2 reads SVGAGI (reference sequence). This CDR3 has 15 amino acids. As DNA, the CDR3 is TGTGCCAGCAGTCAATCCGGGACAGGGCCCTACGAGCAGTACTTC. Translation gives CASSQSGTGPYEQYF.

The chain combines TRBV5-6 with TRBJ1-2; TRBD1 is a possible D gene (5 bases). From germline, CDR1 is SGHDT and CDR2 YYEEEE. V lost 2 bases and J 4 bases, leaving 9 bases between the germline ends. The CDR3 has 13 residues. The CDR3 here is CASSLGETYGYTF. Written as DNA, the CDR3 is TGTGCCAGCAGCTTAGGGGAAACCTATGGCTACACCTTC.

The chain employs TRBV5-1 and TRBJ2-1; TRBD2 aligns across 7 bases. There are 13 residues in the CDR3. The V segment lost 10 bases and the J segment 7 bases; nucleotides outside the gene matches: 11. In germline, CDR1 is SGHRS, CDR2 YFSETQ. The CDR3 spells CAEIRGVGNEQFF. The CDR3 DNA follows: TGCGCCGAGATCCGGGGGGTCGGGAATGAGCAGTTCTTC.

The chain couples TRBV5-4 to TRBJ2-6; D is perhaps TRBD1 (7 bases). Trimming cost V 5 bases and J 3 bases, with 12 bases left between them. This CDR3 has 15 residues. Germline V CDR1 and CDR2: SGHNT, YYREEE (reference sequence). The DNA for the CDR3 is TGTGCCAGCAGGGAGGGGGCGTATGGGGCCAACGTCCTGACTTTC. Translating gives CASREGAYGANVLTF.

Only a few counts were recorded for this clone. This chain connects TRBV21-1 to TRBJ2-7; TRBD2 reflects the table's D call only, with no check against the DNA. TRBV21-1 is classified as a pseudogene. This CDR3 comprises 16 residues. CDR3 DNA sequence: TGTGCCAGCAGCAAATCGTGCCGTCCGAACCCCGCGGAGCAGTACTTC. Translating gives CASSKSCRPNPAEQYF.